This T cell receptor (beta chain) was captured by sequencing in a study of cytomegalovirus exposure and HLA in healthy donors. Libraries were prepared by immunoSEQ multiplex PCR; TCRdb keeps only in-frame clonotypes and omits some of them. Of roughly 330,000 clones in the sample, 87% were seen once. Sequencing was carried out using PBMCs. The source of this sequence is a woman aged 25 to 39 in good health and CMV-seropositive.

The CDR3, as DNA: TGTGCCAGCAGTTCCAACCACCTAGGGAATCAGCCCCAGCATTTT. Translation gives CASSSNHLGNQPQHF. The V and J genes are TRBV6-5 and TRBJ1-5; no firm D call. The length of the CDR3 is 15 residues. The V end lost 4 bases, the J end lost 4 bases, and 14 bases lay between the germline ends. Germline loops: CDR1 MNHEY, CDR2 SVGAGI.